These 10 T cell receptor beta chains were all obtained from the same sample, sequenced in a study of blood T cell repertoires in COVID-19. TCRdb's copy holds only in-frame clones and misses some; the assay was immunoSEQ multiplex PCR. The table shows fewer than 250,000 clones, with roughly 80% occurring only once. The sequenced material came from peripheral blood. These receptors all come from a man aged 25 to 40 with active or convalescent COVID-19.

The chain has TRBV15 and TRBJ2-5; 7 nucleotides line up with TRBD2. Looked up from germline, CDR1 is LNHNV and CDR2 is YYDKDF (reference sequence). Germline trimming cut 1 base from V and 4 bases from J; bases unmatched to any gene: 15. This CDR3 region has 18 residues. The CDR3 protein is CATSRGRRSGNGGETQYF. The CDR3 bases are TGTGCCACCAGCAGAGGGCGGCGGAGCGGGAACGGAGGAGAGACCCAGTACTTC. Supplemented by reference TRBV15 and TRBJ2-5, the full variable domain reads DAMVIQNPRYQVTQFGKPVTLSCSQTLNHNVMYWYQQKSSQAPKLLFHYYDKDFNNEADTPDNFQSRRPNTSFCFLDIRSPGLGDTAMYLCATSRGRRSGNGGETQYFGPGTRLLVL.

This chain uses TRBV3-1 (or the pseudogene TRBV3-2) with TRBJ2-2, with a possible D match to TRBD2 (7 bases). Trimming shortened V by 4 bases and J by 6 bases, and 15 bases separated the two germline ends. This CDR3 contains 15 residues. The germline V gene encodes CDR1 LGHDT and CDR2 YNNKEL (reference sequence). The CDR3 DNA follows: TGTGCCAGCAGCCGTTACAGGGAGGGTTCCGGGGAGCTGTTTTTT. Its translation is CASSRYREGSGELFF.

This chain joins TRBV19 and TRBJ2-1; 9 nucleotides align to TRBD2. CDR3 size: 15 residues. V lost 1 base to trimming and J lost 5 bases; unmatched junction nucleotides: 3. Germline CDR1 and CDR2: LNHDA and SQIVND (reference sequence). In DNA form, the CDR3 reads TGTGCCAGTAGTATAGCGGGACTAGCTCACAATGAGCAGTTCTTC. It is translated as CASSIAGLAHNEQFF.

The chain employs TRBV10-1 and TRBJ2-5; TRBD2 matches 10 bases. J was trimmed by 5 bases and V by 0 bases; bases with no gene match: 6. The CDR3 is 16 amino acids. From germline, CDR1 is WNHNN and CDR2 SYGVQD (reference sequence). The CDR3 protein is CASSESLAGANETQYF. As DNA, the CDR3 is TGCGCCAGCAGTGAGTCTCTAGCGGGGGCAAATGAGACCCAGTACTTC.

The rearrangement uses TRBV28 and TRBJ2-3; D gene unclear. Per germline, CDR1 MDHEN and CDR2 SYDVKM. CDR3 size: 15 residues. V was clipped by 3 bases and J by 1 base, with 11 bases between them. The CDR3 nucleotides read TGTGCCAGCAGTTTCGCGGTGGTTGGCACAGATACGCAGTATTTT. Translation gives CASSFAVVGTDTQYF. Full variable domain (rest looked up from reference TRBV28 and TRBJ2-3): DVKVTQSSRYLVKRTGEKVFLECVQDMDHENMFWYRQDPGLGLRLIYFSYDVKMKEKGDIPEGYSVSREKKERFSLILESASTNQTSMYLCASSFAVVGTDTQYFGPGTRLTVL.

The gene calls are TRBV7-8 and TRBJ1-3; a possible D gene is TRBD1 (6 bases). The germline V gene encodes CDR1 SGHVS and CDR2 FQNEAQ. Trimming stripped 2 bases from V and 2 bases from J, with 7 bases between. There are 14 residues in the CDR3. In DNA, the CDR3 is TGTGCCAGCAGCTTACCAGGGGCTGGAAACACCATATATTTT. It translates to CASSLPGAGNTIYF.

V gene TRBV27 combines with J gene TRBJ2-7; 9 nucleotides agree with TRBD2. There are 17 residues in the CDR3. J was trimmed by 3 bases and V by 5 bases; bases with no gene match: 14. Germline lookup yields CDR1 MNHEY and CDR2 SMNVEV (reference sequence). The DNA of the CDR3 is TGTGCCAGCAGTCCCGGGACTAGCAACACTTACTACTACGAGCAGTACTTC. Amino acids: CASSPGTSNTYYYEQYF.

For the CDR3, the DNA is TGTGCCAGTAGTATGACAGGGGGCATGCGAGAGACCCAGTACTTC. Translating gives CASSMTGGMRETQYF. The chain has TRBV19 and TRBJ2-5; 10 nucleotides agree with TRBD1. V shed 3 bases, J shed 4 bases, and the junction held 5 bases outside the gene matches. This CDR3 comprises 15 residues. Germline V gene lookup returns CDR1 LNHDA and CDR2 SQIVND (reference sequence).

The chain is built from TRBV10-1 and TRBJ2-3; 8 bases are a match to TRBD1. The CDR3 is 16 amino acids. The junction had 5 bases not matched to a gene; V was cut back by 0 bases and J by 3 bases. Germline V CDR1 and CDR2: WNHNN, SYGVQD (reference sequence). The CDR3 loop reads CASSESPGGGTDTQYF. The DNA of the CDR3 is TGCGCCAGCAGTGAGTCCCCAGGGGGCGGAACAGATACGCAGTATTTT.

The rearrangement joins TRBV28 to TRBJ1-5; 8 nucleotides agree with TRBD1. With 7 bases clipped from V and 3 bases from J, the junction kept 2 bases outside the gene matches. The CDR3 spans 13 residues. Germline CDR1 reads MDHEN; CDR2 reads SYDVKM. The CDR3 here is CASTRGPNQPQHF. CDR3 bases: TGTGCCAGCACCAGGGGGCCCAATCAGCCCCAGCATTTT.